This TCR beta chain was captured by sequencing in a study of blood T cell repertoires in COVID-19 (TCRdb year 2020). General notes on the study: The collaborator samples originated in the United States, Italy and Spain and spanned the acute and convalescent phases of COVID-19. The material from the prospective study consisted of cDNA or gDNA derived from T cells, B-cell-depleted T cells, or PBMCs. Subjects who had been exposed to COVID-19, were actively infected with it, or had recovered from it provided the deeply sampled blood TCRbeta repertoires that made up the dataset. A freely available public database, intended as a resource for researchers studying the immune response to SARS-CoV-2, is where the repertoires were released. Samples came from the ongoing ImmuneRACE study (first 160 participants) plus 1,254 subjects from 6 global collaborators. A de-identified subject ID, COVID-19 status, age in years and sex were almost always included in the sample metadata. Where available, HLA class I and class II types were obtained from metadata supplied by the sample provider rather than from assay-based typing. Summary of the overall study and its limitations: The amount of clinical and demographic metadata varied by source and participant and was provided uncurated.

TCRbeta CDR3 regions were amplified from genomic DNA using the immunoSEQ Assay, a bias-controlled multiplex PCR. The original pipeline was this. Nucleated cell counts per sample were estimated from amplification of reference gene primers within the assay. Sequence reads were collapsed and filtered to measure the absolute abundance of every unique TCRbeta CDR3 rearrangement. For each sample, productive Simpson clonality was calculated as the square root of Simpson's diversity index over productive rearrangements. TCRdb mirrors the immuneACCESS table, restricted to in-frame sequences. Some clones are absent from its copies; in checked studies, under half trace to an unresolved V gene, and the reason for the others is unknown. V and J calls and clone size follow that table, whereas D and trimming were derived from the DNA. This sample is represented by 200,000 to 300,000 clones; about nine tenths of them were singletons. The ten biggest clones cover 2% to 2.5% of the sample.

As to this clone: This clone's antigen is unknown. Per-nucleotide qualities are absent, and no much larger clonotype sits a single base away.

Counted from cysteine to phenylalanine, this CDR3 has 16 amino acids. Only the CDR3 part of the read is kept: 48 bases, read in frame from the first base. As encoded in the germline V gene (reference sequence), CDR1 is SGHKS while CDR2 is YYEKEE. V is pruned by 4 bases and J by 3 bases, leaving 8 bases of the junction without a gene match. In the prospective study, participants were about 18 to 95 years old, resided in fewer than 25 geographic areas of the United States, and were enrolled through a virtual design. In the prospective study, participants were assigned to cohorts based on the clinical history participants reported in a screening survey and a study questionnaire. Each participant in the prospective study had whole blood, serum and a nasopharyngeal or oropharyngeal swab collected by mobile phlebotomists. Additional blood draws and questionnaires over an approximately 2-month period could optionally be provided by prospective study participants. Blood samples from the prospective study were shipped frozen or at room temperature prior to DNA extraction.

The chain links TRBV5-5 with TRBJ1-5, with 9 bases in between that match TRBD1. The origin of this receptor is a woman aged 40 to 50 with acute COVID-19. Specimen: PBMCs or T cells enriched from blood (not recorded which). The nucleotide sequence is TGTGCCAGCAGCGGACAGGGGTCGTATTACAATCAGCCCCAGCATTTT. Protein translation: CASSGQGSYYNQPQHF.